The clone carrying this T cell receptor (beta chain) was detected a few times. The antigen is unknown. MiXCR, applied by TCRdb to the 5' RACE reads, yields one record per CDR3 protein. The sample yields some 69,000 distinct CDR3 sequences, around 17% seen once. This specimen belongs to a study of T-cell memory formation after mild COVID-19. Overall study results and limits: Some SARS-CoV-2-responding clones were already detected in memory before infection.

The CDR3 loop spans 11 amino acids. Trimming removed 4 bases from V and 12 bases from J, with 15 bases in between. Germline V gives CDR1 DFQATT, CDR2 SNEGSKA (reference sequence). The sample consisted of PBMCs or a T cell subset sorted from them (not recorded which). This sequence originates from an adult woman who had mild COVID-19 (a few samples of this study predate the infection). Cell type and time point are not known. V is TRBV20-1 and J is TRBJ1-2; D gene ambiguous. The CDR3 protein is CSAKDLIGDTF. The DNA of the CDR3 is TGCAGTGCTAAAGACCTAATCGGAGACACCTTC.